These 28 T cell receptor beta chains originate from one sample sequenced in a study of identical twins. TCRdb itself ran the 5' RACE reads through MiXCR, one entry per CDR3 protein. The table shows 120,000 to 150,000 distinct CDR3 sequences, with under 4.5% occurring only once. Sequenced: memory T cells sorted from blood. All receptors come from a man younger than 35 in good health.

This clonotype has a count of ten or more. J is TRBJ2-5 and V is TRBV20-1; D call uncertain. Trimming took off 6 bases at V and 1 base at J, with 15 bases between the two ends. The CDR3 length is 14 residues. CDR1 DFQATT and CDR2 SNEGSKA come from the germline V gene (reference sequence). CDR3 in amino acids: CSANPPESQETQYF. For the CDR3, the DNA is TGCAGTGCGAATCCGCCGGAAAGCCAAGAGACCCAGTACTTC.

This clonotype was recorded many times. V gene TRBV7-9 combines with J gene TRBJ1-4, with 9 bases that match TRBD1. The germline gives CDR1 SEHNR, CDR2 FQNEAQ (reference sequence). J was trimmed by 6 bases and V by 1 base; bases with no gene match: 3. The length of the CDR3 is 15 residues. The CDR3 region is CASSLGDRDYEKLFF. Here the CDR3 DNA reads TGTGCCAGCAGCTTAGGGGACAGGGATTATGAAAAACTGTTTTTT.

This clonotype was detected ten times or more. The chain carries TRBV3-1 and TRBJ2-1, with 10 bases identical to TRBD2. Germline values: CDR1 LGHDT, CDR2 YNNKEL (reference sequence). The CDR3 consists of 15 residues. V shed 1 base, J shed 8 bases, and the junction held 5 bases outside the gene matches. The CDR3 DNA follows: TGTGCCAGCAGCCAAGCCCTAGCGGGAGTCTATGAGCAGTTCTTC. Translation: CASSQALAGVYEQFF.

In this sample, this clonotype turned up many times. The chain combines TRBV15 with TRBJ2-1; TRBD2 matches at 10 bases. J lost 5 bases, V lost 0 bases, and 1 base had no gene match. The V gene's germline CDR1 is LNHNV and CDR2 YYDKDF (reference sequence). The CDR3 covers 15 residues. In nucleotides, the CDR3 is TGTGCCACCAGCAGAGAAGGGACTAGCGACAATGAGCAGTTCTTC. This sequence encodes CATSREGTSDNEQFF.

This clonotype was recorded many times. The chain employs TRBV7-6 and TRBJ1-1; 8 bases map to TRBD1. Germline V lookup: CDR1 SGHVS, CDR2 FNYEAQ. CDR3 length: 14 residues. The V and J ends lost 5 bases and 4 bases, in that order; junction bases with no gene match: 6. CDR3 DNA: TGTGCCAGCAGCCTCGACAGGGGAGGCACTGAAGCTTTCTTT. Translation gives CASSLDRGGTEAFF.

This clonotype has a count of ten or more. This chain uses TRBV5-1 with TRBJ2-2, with unresolved D. Germline lookup yields CDR1 SGHRS and CDR2 YFSETQ. V dropped 5 bases and J dropped 5 bases, with 7 bases sitting between them. CDR3 length equals 12 residues. Here the CDR3 reads CASRSGTGELFF. As DNA, the CDR3 is TGCGCCAGCAGATCGGGTACCGGGGAGCTGTTTTTT. Supplemented by reference TRBV5-1 and TRBJ2-2, the full variable domain reads KAGVTQTPRYLIKTRGQQVTLSCSPISGHRSVSWYQQTPGQGLQFLFEYFSETQRNKGNFPGRFSGRQFSNSRSEMNVSTLELGDSALYLCASRSGTGELFFGEGSRLTVL.

This clonotype was recorded at least ten times. This chain connects TRBV12-3 or TRBV12-4 to TRBJ2-5; tentative D call: TRBD2 (6 bases). V was shortened by 3 bases and J by 2 bases, with 13 bases between the two germline ends. CDR3 size: 15 residues. CDR3 in DNA: TGTGCCAGCAGTTTTGGGAGGAGCCCTCAAGAGACCCAGTACTTC. This codes for CASSFGRSPQETQYF.

This clonotype was recorded at least ten times. The gene calls are TRBV5-1 and TRBJ2-7; no clear D gene. CDR1 and CDR2 (germline): SGHRS, YFSETQ. Trimming shortened V by 0 bases and J by 2 bases, and 9 bases separated the two germline ends. There are 14 residues in the CDR3. In DNA, the CDR3 is TGCGCCAGCAGCTTGGTTGGCGGAGCCTACGAGCAGTACTTC. As protein: CASSLVGGAYEQYF.

V is TRBV25-1 and J is TRBJ1-6; no reliable D call. CDR3 length equals 13 residues. Germline V lookup: CDR1 MGHDK, CDR2 SYGVNS. The germline V and J ends were trimmed by 8 bases and 5 bases, with 10 bases remaining between them. Here the CDR3 reads CASGKMDNSPLHF. DNA for the CDR3: TGTGCCAGCGGAAAGATGGATAATTCACCCCTCCACTTT.

The sample holds a few counts of this clonotype. This chain joins TRBV4-1 and TRBJ2-1; D unclear. V was pared by 9 bases and J by 0 bases, with 15 bases between. Germline CDR1 and CDR2: MGHRA and YSYEKL. The CDR3 has 15 residues. CDR3 in DNA: TGCGCCAGTACCGTGGCACCAACCTCCTACAATGAGCAGTTCTTC. Translating gives CASTVAPTSYNEQFF.

Ten or more counts support this clonotype. The chain carries TRBV29-1 and TRBJ2-5, with 9 bases fitting TRBD1. The CDR3 is 12 amino acids. V lost 4 bases to trimming and J lost 9 bases; unmatched junction nucleotides: 6. Germline CDR1 and CDR2: SQVTM and ANQGSEA. CDR3: CSVAERDRAQYF. The CDR3 DNA sequence: TGCAGCGTTGCCGAACGGGACAGGGCCCAGTACTTC.

This clonotype was counted ten times or more. The rearrangement links TRBV20-1 to TRBJ2-5; TRBD2 is a possible D gene (7 bases). Trimming pared 5 bases from V and 5 bases from J, leaving 18 bases between. Germline CDR1 reads DFQATT; CDR2 reads SNEGSKA (reference sequence). The CDR3 contains 14 residues. The DNA of the CDR3 is TGCAGTGCTGCGCTTGGGGGGGCGCCTGAGACCCAGTACTTC. It specifies CSAALGGAPETQYF.

Many counts were recorded for this clonotype. V is TRBV28 and J is TRBJ2-7, with TRBD2 as a possible D gene (6 bases). Trimming took 2 bases from V and 2 from J, leaving 13 bases between them. The CDR3 runs to 15 residues. The germline gives CDR1 MDHEN, CDR2 SYDVKM. For the CDR3, the DNA is TGTGCCAGCAGTTTAGGGGGGTCTCAAGCCTACGAGCAGTACTTC. Amino acid sequence: CASSLGGSQAYEQYF.

This clonotype occurred many times. J is TRBJ2-2 and V is TRBV9, with unresolved D. The V gene lost 6 bases and the J gene lost 0 bases, with 9 bases spanning the gap. Germline V gene lookup returns CDR1 SGDLS and CDR2 YYNGEE. CDR3 length equals 14 residues. The CDR3 reads CASTPQANTGELFF. In DNA form, the CDR3 reads TGTGCCAGCACCCCCCAGGCGAACACCGGGGAGCTGTTTTTT.

There are many counts of this clonotype. V is TRBV7-7 and J is TRBJ2-5; possibly TRBD2 for D (5 bases). The CDR3 extends over 15 amino acids. Germline values: CDR1 SSHAT, CDR2 FNYEAQ (reference sequence). Deletions cut 2 bases from V and 4 bases from J, with 14 bases between. This CDR3 is CASSLTSGKGETQYF. The CDR3 DNA sequence: TGTGCCAGCAGCTTAACTTCCGGGAAGGGAGAGACCCAGTACTTC. Combining the CDR3 with reference TRBV7-7 and TRBJ2-5 gives the whole variable domain GAGVSQSPRYKVTKRGQDVTLRCDPISSHATLYWYQQALGQGPEFLTYFNYEAQPDKSGLPSDRFSAERPEGSISTLTIQRTEQRDSAMYRCASSLTSGKGETQYFGPGTRLLVL.

This clonotype was picked up many times. This chain joins TRBV9 and TRBJ1-2, with D tentatively TRBD1 (6 bases). V lost 0 bases and J lost 5, with 14 bases in between. Germline CDR1 reads SGDLS; CDR2 reads YYNGEE. This CDR3 contains 15 residues. CDR3 DNA: TGTGCCAGCAGCGTAGATAAAGGGCAGGGGTATGGCTACACCTTC. It yields the protein CASSVDKGQGYGYTF.

In its sample, this clonotype was seen a few times. CDR3 sequence reads: CSASSRLLAKNIQYF. In nucleotides, the CDR3 is TGCAGTGCTAGTTCGCGGTTACTAGCCAAAAACATTCAGTACTTC. This sequence joins TRBV20-1 and TRBJ2-4; D is unclear. Germline V gene lookup returns CDR1 DFQATT and CDR2 SNEGSKA (reference sequence). The CDR3 covers 15 residues. V was shortened by 3 bases and J by 0 bases, with 12 bases between the two germline ends.

This clonotype was recorded at least ten times. The chain is built from TRBV6-2 or TRBV6-3 and TRBJ2-7; D perhaps matches TRBD2 (5 bases). The germline V gene encodes CDR1 MNHEY and CDR2 SVGEGT. The CDR3 contains 13 residues. V lost 6 bases and J 6 bases, leaving 15 bases between the germline ends. Here the CDR3 reads CASRQSGLGEQYF. CDR3 bases: TGTGCCAGCAGACAGTCTGGACTCGGCGAGCAGTACTTC.

This clonotype was found many times. This chain uses TRBV7-9 with TRBJ2-1; 11 nucleotides line up with TRBD2. From germline, CDR1 is SEHNR and CDR2 FQNEAQ (reference sequence). This CDR3 is 13 amino acids long. The trim removed 6 bases at V and 14 bases at J, leaving 9 bases unmatched. The CDR3 DNA follows: TGTGCCAGCAGTGAACTAGCGGGAGATTCGAAGTTCTTC. It specifies CASSELAGDSKFF.

This clonotype was detected ten times or more. The rearrangement uses TRBV29-1 and TRBJ1-1; no clear D. The V gene's germline CDR1 is SQVTM and CDR2 ANQGSEA. The CDR3 sequence is 14 residues long. V dropped 3 bases and J dropped 0 bases, with 11 bases sitting between them. CDR3 DNA sequence: TGCAGCGTTGACGCCCCCGGTTTGAACACTGAAGCTTTCTTT. Protein product: CSVDAPGLNTEAFF. Variable domain in full (rest from reference TRBV29-1 and TRBJ1-1): SAVISQKPSRDICQRGTSLTIQCQVDSQVTMMFWYRQQPGQSLTLIATANQGSEATYESGFVIDKFPISRPNLTFSTLTVSNMSPEDSSIYLCSVDAPGLNTEAFFGQGTRLTVV.

This clonotype was seen many times. The CDR3 is CASSLGRVAETQYF. CDR3 DNA sequence: TGTGCCAGCAGTTTAGGCAGGGTCGCGGAGACCCAGTACTTC. The chain recombines TRBV12-3 or TRBV12-4 with TRBJ2-5; tentative D call: TRBD1 (5 bases). V shed 1 base and J shed 5 bases, with 11 bases lying between them. The CDR3 is 14 residues long.

This clonotype was detected many times. This chain connects TRBV7-8 to TRBJ1-2, with unresolved D. Germline V gives CDR1 SGHVS, CDR2 FQNEAQ. The CDR3 contains 13 residues. Trimming removed 1 base from V and 6 bases from J, with 9 bases in between. CDR3 region: CASSLGGGDGYTF. As DNA, the CDR3 is TGTGCCAGCAGCTTAGGTGGTGGCGATGGCTACACCTTC.

Only a few counts were recorded for this clonotype. V and J are TRBV5-5 and TRBJ1-3; 8 nucleotides align to TRBD1. In germline, CDR1 is SGHKS, CDR2 YYEKEE (reference sequence). The CDR3 runs 16 residues. Trimming removed 4 bases from V and 2 bases from J; junction bases left unmatched: 8. Written as DNA, the CDR3 is TGTGCCAGCAGCCCCTACCAGGGGGCAACTGGAAACACCATATATTTT. Translation: CASSPYQGATGNTIYF.

The table lists this clonotype with many counts. V usage is TRBV5-5 and J usage is TRBJ2-7, with 7 positions matching TRBD1. CDR1 SGHKS and CDR2 YYEKEE come from the germline V gene (reference sequence). This CDR3 has 13 amino acids. Trimming cost V 5 bases and J 3 bases; bases outside gene matches: 5. The CDR3 DNA follows: TGTGCCAGCAGTATGGGACAGTACTACGAGCAGTACGTC. It codes for CASSMGQYYEQYV.

This clonotype was observed many times. This chain uses TRBV12-3 or TRBV12-4 with TRBJ2-3; D ambiguous. Trimming shortened V by 6 bases and J by 1 base, and 8 bases separated the two germline ends. CDR3 length: 13 residues. Here the CDR3 DNA reads TGTGCCAGCAGGACCCCGGGCACAGATACGCAGTATTTT. Translating gives CASRTPGTDTQYF.

This clonotype occurred many times. CDR3 sequence (DNA): TGTGCCTGGAGTCCCGGGACCAACTACGAGCAGTACTTC. This encodes CAWSPGTNYEQYF. The V gene is TRBV30, the J gene TRBJ2-7; perhaps D is TRBD1 or TRBD2 (5 bases each). The CDR3 runs to 13 residues. Germline values: CDR1 GTSNPN, CDR2 SVGIG (reference sequence). The V end was cut by 2 bases, the J end by 3 bases, with 11 bases between. The complete variable domain, with remaining parts taken from reference TRBV30 and TRBJ2-7, reads SQTIHQWPATLVQPVGSPLSLECTVEGTSNPNLYWYRQAAGRGLQLLFYSVGIGQISSEVPQNLSASRPQDRQFILSSKKLLLSDSGFYLCAWSPGTNYEQYFGPGTRLTVT.

This chain links TRBV20-1 with TRBJ2-3, with TRBD2 matching 7 bases. The CDR3 is 13 amino acids. Trimming cost V 5 bases and J 4 bases; bases outside gene matches: 6. Germline V gene lookup returns CDR1 DFQATT and CDR2 SNEGSKA (reference sequence). The CDR3 coding sequence is TGCAGTGCTGACCCGGGACTACCAGATACGCAGTATTTT. Protein product: CSADPGLPDTQYF.

This clonotype was observed a handful of times. J is TRBJ2-3 and V is TRBV7-2; 8 nucleotides agree with TRBD1. The CDR3 loop spans 16 amino acids. Germline V gene data show CDR1 as SGHTA and CDR2 as FQGNSA. The junction had 9 bases not matched to a gene; V was cut back by 5 bases and J by 2 bases. The CDR3 region is CASSPAGQGNTDTQYF. CDR3 in DNA: TGTGCCAGCAGCCCAGCCGGACAGGGAAACACAGATACGCAGTATTTT.